This passage covers 10 T cell receptor beta chains from one sample sequenced in a study of T cell changes during pregnancy in multiple sclerosis. The protocol was immunoSEQ multiplex PCR, while the TCRdb copy is restricted to in-frame clones and leaves out a portion. This sample yields 45,000 to 60,000 clones, of which about 90% are seen a single time; 0.15% to 0.25% belongs to the top ten. Sequencing used CD4+ T cells from peripheral blood mononuclear cells, obtained in the second trimester of pregnancy. These receptors came from a female donor with multiple sclerosis, enrolled in a pregnancy study.

The CDR3, as DNA: TGCGCCAGCAGCTCCCATAGCGGGAGGGAGAACATTCAGTACTTC. It codes for CASSSHSGRENIQYF. This rearrangement joins TRBV5-1 to TRBJ2-4, with 11 bases fitting TRBD2. Germline values: CDR1 SGHRS, CDR2 YFSETQ. V was clipped by 3 bases and J by 7 bases; unmatched bases: 6. This CDR3 has 15 residues.

In this sample, this clone turned up a few times. The rearrangement joins TRBV14 to TRBJ2-1; tentatively, D is TRBD1 (6 bases). The CDR3 is 15 residues long. Trimming took 4 bases from V and 6 from J, leaving 16 bases between them. Germline lookup yields CDR1 SGHDN and CDR2 FVKESK. The CDR3 DNA reads TGTGCCAGCAGCCCTTTGGGGGCGGTTACCAATGAGCAGTTCTTC. Its protein is CASSPLGAVTNEQFF.

This chain links TRBV6-1 with TRBJ2-1, with TRBD2 matching 11 bases. This CDR3 spans 15 amino acids. The J segment lost 5 bases and the V segment lost 5 bases, leaving 5 bases of the junction unmatched. Germline V gene data show CDR1 as MNHNS and CDR2 as SASEGT. The CDR3 bases are TGTGCCAGCAGTAAACTAGCGGGAGCGGACAATGAGCAGTTCTTC. Its protein product is CASSKLAGADNEQFF.

This sequence joins TRBV5-4 and TRBJ1-1, with D maybe TRBD1 (6 bases). The CDR3 has 13 residues. Looked up from germline, CDR1 is SGHNT and CDR2 is YYREEE (reference sequence). Trimming left V 2 bases short and J 7 bases short, with 12 bases between. CDR3 residues: CASSFRGKVEAFF. In DNA form, the CDR3 reads TGTGCCAGCAGCTTCAGGGGCAAAGTTGAAGCTTTCTTT.

This chain joins TRBV4-2 and TRBJ2-5; 7 bases line up with TRBD2. The length of the CDR3 is 16 residues. The V gene's germline CDR1 is LGHNA and CDR2 YNFKEQ. The V gene end was trimmed by 4 bases and the J gene end by 1 base; junction bases not matched to a gene: 9. DNA for the CDR3: TGTGCCAGCAGCCCCCGGACTAGGGGTCGCCAAGAGACCCAGTACTTC. The encoded protein is CASSPRTRGRQETQYF.

This sequence joins TRBV27 and TRBJ2-2; 11 bases align to TRBD1. Germline V gene data show CDR1 as MNHEY and CDR2 as SMNVEV (reference sequence). The V segment lost 6 bases and the J segment 6 bases; nucleotides outside the gene matches: 6. This CDR3 has 15 amino acids. This chain's CDR3 is CASSHRTGGSGELFF. For the CDR3, the DNA is TGTGCCAGCAGCCACCGGACAGGGGGCTCCGGGGAGCTGTTTTTT.

The chain links TRBV4-1 to TRBJ2-7; unclear D gene. The CDR3 totals 12 residues. The germline V gene has CDR1 MGHRA and CDR2 YSYEKL. V shed 0 bases and J shed 9 bases, with 9 bases lying between them. Here the CDR3 reads CASSQDFTRQYF. The CDR3 DNA reads as TGCGCCAGCAGCCAAGATTTCACGCGGCAGTACTTC.

CDR3 protein: CASSLRDRAFSGNTIYF. The DNA of the CDR3 is TGTGCCAGCAGCTTACGTGACAGGGCCTTCTCTGGAAACACCATATATTTT. V gene TRBV7-8 combines with J gene TRBJ1-3; 7 bases fit TRBD1. The CDR3 runs to 17 residues. From germline, CDR1 is SGHVS and CDR2 FQNEAQ. With V trimmed by 2 bases and J by 0 bases, 7 bases remained unmatched.

The V gene is TRBV18, the J gene TRBJ1-4; 8 nucleotides align to TRBD1. Germline lookup yields CDR1 KGHSH and CDR2 LQKENI. The CDR3 runs 14 residues. Trimming took 8 bases from V and 4 from J; bases not matched to a gene: 6. CDR3 bases: TGTGCCAGCACCGGGACAGGCAATAATGAAAAACTGTTTTTT. It encodes CASTGTGNNEKLFF.

The chain recombines TRBV19 with TRBJ2-6; 15 bases align to TRBD2. V shed 1 base, J shed 4 bases, and the junction held 5 bases outside the gene matches. This CDR3 region has 19 residues. Germline V gene sequence: CDR1 LNHDA, CDR2 SQIVND (reference sequence). CDR3: CASSIAGLAGGMGANVLTF. CDR3 in DNA: TGTGCCAGTAGTATAGCGGGACTAGCGGGGGGAATGGGGGCCAACGTCCTGACTTTC.